These T cell receptor beta chains were read from a single sample in a study of immune evolution from preneoplasia to lung adenocarcinoma. Profiled with immunoSEQ multiplex PCR; TCRdb holds only in-frame clones, not every one. The table has about 4,900 clones, around three quarters seen once. Sequencing input: FFPE minimally invasive lung adenocarcinoma tissue. The receptors were sampled from a person aged 60-80 years with lung adenocarcinoma. Each CDR3 is given with its conserved first and last residue. Each record gives: clone size, V gene, J gene, D gene, CDR3 protein, CDR3 DNA. The D gene is left open where the match is weak. Not all rows give a size; the values are once, few, many and, for expanded clones, a class.

NA	TRBV11-3	TRBJ2-1	NA	CASSLFGTPLGNEQFF	TGTGCCAGCAGCTTATTTGGGACCCCTCTTGGCAATGAGCAGTTCTTC
NA	TRBV7-8	TRBJ2-1	TRBD2	CASSADSGRAFSYNEQFF	TGTGCCAGCAGCGCGGACAGCGGGAGGGCCTTTTCCTACAATGAGCAGTTCTTC
NA	TRBV5-1	TRBJ2-1	TRBD2	CASRLQAGGHEQFF	TGCGCCAGCAGGTTGCAGGCGGGAGGACATGAGCAGTTCTTC
NA	TRBV28	TRBJ2-3	TRBD2	CASRPHSGTSSNTDTQYF	TGTGCCAGCAGGCCCCACTCCGGGACTAGCAGCAACACAGATACGCAGTATTTT
NA	TRBV7-7	TRBJ2-1	NA	CASSAGPISYNEQFF	TGTGCTAGCAGCGCAGGACCCATATCCTACAATGAGCAATTCTTC
NA	TRBV5-1	TRBJ1-4	NA	CASSIQGGNEKLFF	TGCGCCAGCAGCATACAGGGAGGGAATGAAAAACTGTTTTTT
NA	TRBV11-2	TRBJ2-1	NA	CASSNARGYEQFF	TGTGCCAGCAGCAACGCACGAGGGTATGAGCAGTTCTTC
few	TRBV5-1	TRBJ2-3	NA	CASSFEGSQPTDTQYF	TGCGCCAGCAGCTTTGAGGGGTCCCAACCCACAGATACGCAGTATTTT
NA	TRBV9	TRBJ1-5	NA	CASSRGGDSRNQPQHF	TGTGCCAGCAGCCGAGGGGGAGATTCACGCAATCAGCCCCAGCATTTT
NA	TRBV7-8	TRBJ1-5	TRBD1	CASSLAQTGDQPQHF	TGTGCCAGCAGCTTAGCCCAAACAGGGGACCAGCCCCAGCATTTT
NA	TRBV19	TRBJ2-5	TRBD1	CASGQGDGETQYF	TGTGCCAGCGGACAGGGGGACGGGGAGACCCAGTACTTC
NA	TRBV11-3	TRBJ2-1	TRBD2	CASSSGLAGHSYNEQFF	TGTGCCAGCAGCTCGGGACTAGCGGGCCACTCCTACAATGAGCAGTTCTTC
NA	TRBV7-6	TRBJ2-2	TRBD1	CASSLLPGQGGAGELFF	TGTGCCAGCAGCTTGCTACCGGGACAGGGTGGCGCCGGGGAGCTGTTTTTT
NA	TRBV6-5	TRBJ1-2	TRBD1	CASSYGTGAYGYTF	TGTGCCAGCAGTTACGGGACAGGGGCGTATGGCTACACCTTC
NA	TRBV29-1	TRBJ1-1	NA	CSVEQGGVTEAFF	TGCAGCGTTGAACAGGGAGGTGTCACTGAAGCTTTCTTT
NA	TRBV28	TRBJ1-1	NA	CASSSPGGADTEAFF	TGTGCCAGCAGTTCCCCTGGGGGGGCTGACACTGAAGCTTTCTTT
once	TRBV19	TRBJ1-5	TRBD1	CASTDRVSNQPQHF	TGTGCCAGCACGGACAGGGTAAGCAATCAGCCCCAGCATTTT
NA	TRBV19	TRBJ2-3	NA	CASSLRGAPSTDTQYF	TGTGCCAGTAGTCTCCGGGGAGCGCCTAGCACAGATACGCAGTATTTT
NA	TRBV30	TRBJ1-1	NA	CAWSEIGQTASNTEAFF	TGTGCCTGGAGTGAAATCGGCCAGACAGCCTCGAACACTGAAGCTTTCTTT
NA	TRBV11-2	TRBJ2-7	NA	CASSLGLASYEQYF	TGTGCCAGCAGCTTAGGCTTGGCCTCCTACGAGCAGTACTTC